The T cell receptor beta chain under discussion was sequenced for a study of blood T cell repertoires in COVID-19. Here immunoSEQ multiplex PCR was the method, and the copy in TCRdb shows in-frame clones only, minus some. The table lists 250,000 to 350,000 clones, about nine tenths of them singletons. Participants had their cohort set by participant-reported clinical history. Germline CDR1 reads LNHNV; CDR2 reads YYDKDF (reference sequence). This CDR3 has 13 residues. Trimming removed 0 bases at V and 8 bases at J, with 7 bases between. This receptor was taken from a man aged 60-69 years who had recovered from COVID-19. Source material: PBMCs or T cells enriched from blood (not recorded which). This rearrangement joins TRBV15 to TRBJ1-4; D ambiguous. In DNA form, the CDR3 reads TGTGCCACCAGCAGAGATTGGGAGGAAAAACTGTTTTTT. This sequence encodes CATSRDWEEKLFF.